This T cell receptor beta chain was found in a study of T cells in Graves' hyperthyroidism and ophthalmopathy. The V and J ends lost 5 bases and 12 bases, in that order; junction bases with no gene match: 9. The CDR3 sequence is 13 residues long. From germline, CDR1 is SGHNT and CDR2 YENEEA. Study findings and constraints: A median about 6.2 months before onset, the model predicted ophthalmopathy. Researchers report that a 13 V-J model separated ophthalmopathy from stable hyperthyroidism.

Participants, patients aged 18 to 65, had newly diagnosed hyperthyroidism with a duration under 2 months. TCR beta CDR3 region amplification was performed from RNA transcripts. The study used the HTBI primer set for a first-round RT-PCR of the TCR CDR3. TCRdb used MiXCR to reprocess the multiplex PCR reads, holding one entry per CDR3 protein. This table has about 540,000 distinct CDR3 sequences, about 43% appearing once. Remarks on this clonotype: As yet, its antigen is unknown.

This TCR was recovered from a woman under 30 with Graves' hyperthyroidism. This chain connects TRBV11-3 to TRBJ2-5, with 10 bases fitting TRBD2. Sequencing was done on a sample of peripheral blood or thyroid tissue (not recorded which). CDR3 in amino acids: CASSPPPGLAKYF. CDR3 nucleotide sequence: TGTGCCAGCAGCCCACCTCCGGGACTAGCGAAGTACTTC.